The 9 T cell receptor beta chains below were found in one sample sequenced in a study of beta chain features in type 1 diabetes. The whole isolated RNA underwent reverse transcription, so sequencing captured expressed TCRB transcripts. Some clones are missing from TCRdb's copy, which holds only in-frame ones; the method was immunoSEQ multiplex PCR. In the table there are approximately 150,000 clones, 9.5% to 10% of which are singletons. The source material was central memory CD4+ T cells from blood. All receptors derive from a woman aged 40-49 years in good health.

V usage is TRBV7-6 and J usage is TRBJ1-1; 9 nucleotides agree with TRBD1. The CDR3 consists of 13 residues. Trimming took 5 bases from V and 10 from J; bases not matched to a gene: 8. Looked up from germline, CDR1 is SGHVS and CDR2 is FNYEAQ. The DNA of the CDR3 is TGTGCCAGCAGCGCCTGGGACAGGGAAGTAGCTTTCTTT. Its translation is CASSAWDREVAFF.

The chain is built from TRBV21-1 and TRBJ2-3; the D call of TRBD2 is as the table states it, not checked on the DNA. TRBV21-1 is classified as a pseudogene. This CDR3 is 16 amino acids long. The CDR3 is CASSKASGGGTDTQYF. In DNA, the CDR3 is TGTGCCAGCAGCAAAGCTTCGGGGGGGGGCACAGATACGCAGTATTTT.

The CDR3 here is CAISEGRGGGGTGELFF. CDR3 DNA sequence: TGTGCCATCAGTGAGGGCCGCGGCGGGGGCGGCACCGGGGAGCTGTTTTTT. The chain has TRBV10-3 and TRBJ2-2; D is possibly TRBD2 (7 bases). V was pared by 2 bases and J by 4 bases, with 17 bases between. This CDR3 has 17 amino acids. Looked up from germline, CDR1 is ENHRY and CDR2 is SYGVKD.

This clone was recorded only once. As DNA, the CDR3 is TGTGCCAGCAGTCCCGGAGGGTGGGGTTCACCCCTCCACTTT. As protein: CASSPGGWGSPLHF. The gene calls are TRBV6-5 and TRBJ1-6; D unclear. The CDR3 sequence is 14 residues long. The V end was cut by 5 bases, the J end by 9 bases, with 14 bases between. CDR1 and CDR2 from the germline V gene are MNHEY and SVGAGI.

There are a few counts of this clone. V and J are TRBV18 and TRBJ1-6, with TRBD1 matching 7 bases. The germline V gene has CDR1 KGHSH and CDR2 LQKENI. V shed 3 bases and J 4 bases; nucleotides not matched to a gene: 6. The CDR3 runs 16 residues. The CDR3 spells CASSPDSGQYNSPLHF. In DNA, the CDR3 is TGTGCCAGCTCACCGGATTCGGGACAGTATAATTCACCCCTCCACTTT.

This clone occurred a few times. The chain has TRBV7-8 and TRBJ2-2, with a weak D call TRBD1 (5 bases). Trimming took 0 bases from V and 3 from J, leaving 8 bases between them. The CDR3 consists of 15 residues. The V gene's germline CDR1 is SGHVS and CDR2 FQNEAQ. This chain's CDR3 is CASSLAGLDTGELFF. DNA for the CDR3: TGTGCCAGCAGCTTAGCGGGGCTAGACACCGGGGAGCTGTTTTTT.

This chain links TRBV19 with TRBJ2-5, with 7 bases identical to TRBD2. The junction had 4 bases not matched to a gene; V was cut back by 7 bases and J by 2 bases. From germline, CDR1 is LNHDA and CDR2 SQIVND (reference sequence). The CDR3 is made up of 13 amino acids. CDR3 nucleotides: TGTGCCAGTACGGGCGGGGGTCAAGAGACCCAGTACTTC. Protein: CASTGGGQETQYF.

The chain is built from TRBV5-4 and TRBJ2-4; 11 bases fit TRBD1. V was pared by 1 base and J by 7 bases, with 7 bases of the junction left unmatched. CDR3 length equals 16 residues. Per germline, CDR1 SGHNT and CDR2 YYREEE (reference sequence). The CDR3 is CASSLPPGQGANIQYF. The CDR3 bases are TGTGCCAGCAGCTTGCCCCCCGGACAGGGGGCGAACATTCAGTACTTC.

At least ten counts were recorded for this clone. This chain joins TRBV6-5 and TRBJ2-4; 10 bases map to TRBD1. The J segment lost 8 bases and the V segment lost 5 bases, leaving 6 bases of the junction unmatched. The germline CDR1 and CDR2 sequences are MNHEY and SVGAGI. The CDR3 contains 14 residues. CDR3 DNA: TGTGCCAGCAGTGCTCGACAGGGGGCGGACATTCAGTACTTC. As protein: CASSARQGADIQYF.